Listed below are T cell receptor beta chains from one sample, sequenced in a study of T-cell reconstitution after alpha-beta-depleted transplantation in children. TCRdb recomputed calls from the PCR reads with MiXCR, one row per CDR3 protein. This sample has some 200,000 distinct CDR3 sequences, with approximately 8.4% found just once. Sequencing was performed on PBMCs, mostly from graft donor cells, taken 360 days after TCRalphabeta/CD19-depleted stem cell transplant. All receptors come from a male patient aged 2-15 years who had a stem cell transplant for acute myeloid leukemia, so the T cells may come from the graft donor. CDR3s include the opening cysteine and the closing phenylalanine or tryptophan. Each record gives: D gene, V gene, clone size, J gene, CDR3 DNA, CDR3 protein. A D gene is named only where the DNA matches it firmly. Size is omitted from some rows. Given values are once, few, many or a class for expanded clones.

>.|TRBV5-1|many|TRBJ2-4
TGCGCCAGCTGGAAGGTCCCAAACATTCAGTACTTC
CASWKVPNIQYF
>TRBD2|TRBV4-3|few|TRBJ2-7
TGCGCCAGCAGCCAAGATTTCGCGGGAGGTGGCTACGAGCAGTACTTC
CASSQDFAGGGYEQYF
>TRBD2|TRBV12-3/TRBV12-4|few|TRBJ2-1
TGTGCCAGCAGTTTCAGGCCGTCTTGGGGGAGGGCCCGTAGTTTGACCTACAATGAGCAGTTCTTC
CASSFRPSWGRARSLTYNEQFF
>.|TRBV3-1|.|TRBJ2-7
TGTGCCAGCAGCCAAGAAGGATCTGAAGAGCAGTACTTC
CASSQEGSEEQYF
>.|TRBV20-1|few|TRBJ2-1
TGCAGTGCTAGAGGCCTCGTGACTAGAGCATACAATGAGCAGTTCTTC
CSARGLVTRAYNEQFF
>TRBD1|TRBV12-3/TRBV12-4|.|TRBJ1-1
TGTGCCAGCCTTGGTAGAAGGACAGGCCCTGAAGCTTTCTTT
CASLGRRTGPEAFF
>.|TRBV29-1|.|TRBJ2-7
TGCAGCGTTGAAGATCAGGCAGGGGCGGGATACGAGCAGTACTTC
CSVEDQAGAGYEQYF
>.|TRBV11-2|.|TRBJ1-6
TGTGCCAGCAGCACCCGGGGAGCGAATTCACCCCTCCACTTT
CASSTRGANSPLHF
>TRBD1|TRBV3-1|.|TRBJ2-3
TGTGCCAGCAGCCAAGGGGACAGGGGATACACAGATACGCAGTATTTT
CASSQGDRGYTDTQYF
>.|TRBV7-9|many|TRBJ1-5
TGTGCCAGCAGCTTAGTGGATAGCAATCAGCCCCAGCATTTT
CASSLVDSNQPQHF
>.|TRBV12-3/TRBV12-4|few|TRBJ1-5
TGTGCCAGCAGTTTATATATGACACACAATCAGCCCCAGCATTTT
CASSLYMTHNQPQHF
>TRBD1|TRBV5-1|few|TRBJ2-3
TGCGCCAGCAGCTCAATACAGGGGGAACTCCTTACAGATACGCAGTATTTT
CASSSIQGELLTDTQYF
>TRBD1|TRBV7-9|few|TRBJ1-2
TGTGCCAGCAGCTCGTCGGACAGGGCCAACTATGGCTACACCTTC
CASSSSDRANYGYTF
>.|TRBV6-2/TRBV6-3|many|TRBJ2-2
TGTGCCAGCAGTTTTCCGCCCCGGAACACCGGGGAGCTGTTTTTT
CASSFPPRNTGELFF